A single sample gave rise to the 24 T cell receptor beta chains below, sequenced in a study of T cells in women clearing cervical HPV infection (dated by TCRdb to between 2018 and 2020). The library was prepared using the immunoSEQ multiplex PCR assay. This is the immuneACCESS table as TCRdb keeps it, with only in-frame sequences that have V and J called. A part of the clones is gone; compared with another copy, unresolved V genes explain less than half, and the rest is unexplained. The sample table on file contains about 46,000 clones. Of the sample, under 40% falls within the top ten clones. What was sequenced was blood buffy coat. The receptors were sampled from a woman aged 18 to 75 with a cervical HPV16 infection that either progressed to CIN3+ or cleared (not recorded which).

As regards this clone: Sequencing ends 3 residues short of the CDR3 end; the germline J gene provides the rest. The rearrangement links TRBV5-1 to TRBJ1-4; D might be TRBD1 (5 bases). V was shortened by 4 bases and J by 5 bases, with 12 bases between the two germline ends. The CDR3 sequence is 14 residues long. Germline loops: CDR1 SGHRS, CDR2 YFSETQ. CDR3 DNA, as far as it was read: TGCGCCAGCAGCACGGAGGGGCGGAATGAAAAA. As protein: CASSTEGRNEK. The complete CDR3 reads CASSTEGRNEKLFF.

About this clone itself: The read is 3 residues too short to cover the CDR3 end, so that end is filled in from the germline J gene. The chain has TRBV19 and TRBJ2-2; 9 nucleotides agree with TRBD2. The V segment lost 6 bases and the J segment 7 bases; nucleotides outside the gene matches: 9. The CDR3 is made up of 15 amino acids. The V gene's germline CDR1 is LNHDA and CDR2 SQIVND (reference sequence). The covered CDR3 bases are TGTGCCAGTAGGAGACCTAGCGGGGTGGGCGGGGAG. It encodes CASRRPSGVGGE. The full CDR3 protein is CASRRPSGVGGELFF.

Details on this clone: Read data end 3 residues before the CDR3 end; the end is taken from the germline J gene. The J gene is TRBJ2-5, the V gene TRBV2, with D possibly being TRBD2 (7 bases). The CDR3 consists of 14 residues. The V end lost 6 bases, the J end lost 5 bases, and 16 bases lay between the germline ends. Germline lookup yields CDR1 SNHLY and CDR2 FYNNEI. CDR3 residues: CASRQRGGWETQYF. Partial CDR3 DNA: TGTGCCAGCAGGCAAAGGGGGGGCTGGGAGACC.

Remarks on this clone: The read terminates 3 residues before the CDR3 end, so the remaining end is supplied by the germline J gene. The chain recombines TRBV30 with TRBJ2-4; 9 bases are a match to TRBD2. Germline V gene lookup returns CDR1 GTSNPN and CDR2 SVGIG (reference sequence). The CDR3 length is 15 residues. Trimming cost V 5 bases and J 8 bases; bases outside gene matches: 13. The CDR3 bases that were read are TGTGCCTGGGGCAGATATAGCGGGAGTGCATACATT. Encoded protein: CAWGRYSGSAYI. In full, the CDR3 is CAWGRYSGSAYIQYF. The variable domain in full, with the rest retrieved from reference TRBV30 and TRBJ2-4, is SQTIHQWPATLVQPVGSPLSLECTVEGTSNPNLYWYRQAAGRGLQLLFYSVGIGQISSEVPQNLSASRPQDRQFILSSKKLLLSDSGFYLCAWGRYSGSAYIQYFGAGTRLSVL.

About this clone: The CDR3 goes on 3 residues after the read ends, and that part is filled in from the germline J gene. This chain uses TRBV7-9 with TRBJ1-2, with TRBD1 identical over 7 bases. This CDR3 has 12 amino acids. Trimming removed 5 bases from V and 5 bases from J; junction bases left unmatched: 2. Germline CDR1 is SEHNR and CDR2 is FQNEAQ (reference sequence). CDR3 DNA (partial): TGTGCCAGCAGCGCAGGGGGTTATGGC. Translation gives CASSAGGYG. The entire CDR3 sequence reads CASSAGGYGYTF.

A remark on this clone: The read terminates 3 residues ahead of where the CDR3 ends, so the germline J gene completes it. The genes are TRBV20-1 and TRBJ2-7; 7 bases agree with TRBD1. Germline V gene data show CDR1 as DFQATT and CDR2 as SNEGSKA (reference sequence). The ends lost 6 bases at V and 0 bases at J; junction bases unmatched: 8. This CDR3 is built from 14 residues. The CDR3 loop reads CSATDRDSSYEQYF. The CDR3 DNA, read in part, is TGCAGTGCCACCGACCGGGACAGCTCCTACGAG.

In regard to this clone: The observed sequence ends 3 residues before the CDR3 terminus, with the missing tail filled in from the germline J gene. The chain combines TRBV7-2 with TRBJ2-3; a weak D match, TRBD2 (7 bases). Germline values: CDR1 SGHTA, CDR2 FQGNSA. The CDR3 runs to 15 residues. Trimming left V 4 bases short and J 8 bases short, with 19 bases between. CDR3 sequence reads: CASSSGGGFGGTQYF. The covered CDR3 bases are TGTGCCAGCAGCTCCGGCGGGGGCTTTGGGGGTACG.

To note about this clone: Sequencing ends 3 residues short of the CDR3 end; the germline J gene provides the rest. The chain has TRBV19 and TRBJ2-3; D is unresolved. Germline V gene data show CDR1 as LNHDA and CDR2 as SQIVND (reference sequence). V dropped 6 bases and J dropped 1 base, with 11 bases sitting between them. The CDR3 is 14 residues long. The CDR3 reads CASRRALGTDTQYF. The CDR3 bases that were read are TGTGCCAGTAGGCGAGCTTTGGGCACAGATACG.

Turning to this clone: Read sequence stops 3 residues before the CDR3 end, and the germline J gene provides the missing end. The chain carries TRBV7-8 and TRBJ1-5; a weak D match, TRBD1 (5 bases). Germline V gene sequence: CDR1 SGHVS, CDR2 FQNEAQ. Trimming removed 5 bases at V and 4 bases at J, with 18 bases between. This CDR3 has 16 amino acids. This CDR3 is CASSPREGRENQPQHF. The part of the CDR3 DNA that was read is TGTGCCAGCAGCCCTAGGGAAGGCAGGGAGAATCAGCCC.

Notes on this clone: Read sequence stops 3 residues before the CDR3 end, and the germline J gene provides the missing end. J is TRBJ1-3 and V is TRBV7-2; 7 positions match TRBD1. V was clipped by 5 bases and J by 0 bases; unmatched bases: 4. Germline CDR1 and CDR2: SGHTA and FQGNSA. There are 15 residues in the CDR3. CDR3 sequence: CASSVTGASGNTIYF. Incomplete CDR3 DNA: TGTGCCAGCAGCGTTACAGGGGCCTCTGGAAACACC. The full variable domain, rest sourced from reference TRBV7-2 and TRBJ1-3, is GAGVSQSPSNKVTEKGKDVELRCDPISGHTALYWYRQSLGQGLEFLIYFQGNSAPDKSGLPSDRFSAERTGGSVSTLTIQRTQQEDSAVYLCASSVTGASGNTIYFGEGSWLTVV.

With respect to this clone: The read gets to within 3 residues of the CDR3 end, and the germline J gene fills in the rest. V and J are TRBV20-1 and TRBJ1-2; tentatively, D is TRBD1 (5 bases). V dropped 2 bases and J dropped 2 bases, with 15 bases sitting between them. The length of the CDR3 is 15 residues. Germline V gene sequence: CDR1 DFQATT, CDR2 SNEGSKA (reference sequence). Partial CDR3 DNA: TGCAGTGCTAGATCAGGGCTCCCAAACAACTATGGC. This encodes CSARSGLPNNYG. The full CDR3 protein is CSARSGLPNNYGYTF.

A note on this clone: The read is 3 residues too short to cover the CDR3 end, so that end is filled in from the germline J gene. V is TRBV30 and J is TRBJ2-5, with TRBD2 identical over 7 bases. From germline, CDR1 is GTSNPN and CDR2 SVGIG (reference sequence). V lost 5 bases, J lost 5 bases, and 8 bases stayed unmatched. The CDR3 has 13 amino acids. CDR3 sequence reads: CAWGQRGGETQYF. Partial CDR3 DNA: TGTGCCTGGGGTCAGCGGGGAGGGGAGACC. Using reference TRBV30 and TRBJ2-5 for the parts outside the CDR3, the full variable domain is SQTIHQWPATLVQPVGSPLSLECTVEGTSNPNLYWYRQAAGRGLQLLFYSVGIGQISSEVPQNLSASRPQDRQFILSSKKLLLSDSGFYLCAWGQRGGETQYFGPGTRLLVL.

Details on this clone: The CDR3 is cut off 3 residues early in the read; its end comes from the germline J gene. The chain links TRBV20-1 to TRBJ2-5; TRBD1 agrees at 12 bases. After removal of 5 bases from V and 5 bases from J, the junction contained 3 bases not matched to a gene. Germline CDR1 and CDR2: DFQATT and SNEGSKA (reference sequence). The CDR3 covers 13 residues. Here the CDR3 reads CSAGTGGRETQYF. CDR3 bases read: TGCAGTGCTGGGACAGGGGGCAGGGAGACC.

On this clone: Coverage ceases 3 residues before the CDR3 finishes, and the germline J gene fills in the end. The V gene is TRBV6-2 or TRBV6-3, the J gene TRBJ1-5; D is unclear. The CDR3 contains 12 residues. Germline V gene data show CDR1 as MNHEY and CDR2 as SVGEGT. V shed 6 bases and J shed 6 bases, with 9 bases lying between them. The CDR3 spells CASSPRSQPQHF. The DNA read from the CDR3 is TGTGCCAGCAGCCCCCGTAGTCAGCCC.

On this clone itself: The CDR3 end falls 3 residues outside the read, so it is completed with the germline J gene. The chain uses TRBV6-1 and TRBJ1-2, with D tentatively TRBD1 (5 bases). Trimming removed 4 bases from V and 6 bases from J, with 12 bases in between. The germline gives CDR1 MNHNS, CDR2 SASEGT. The CDR3 totals 13 residues. The CDR3 region is CASSAGEIDGYTF. Partial CDR3 DNA: TGTGCCAGCAGTGCGGGGGAGATTGATGGC.

Concerning this clone itself: With the read ending 3 residues before the CDR3 end, the germline J gene is used to fill in that end. The V gene is TRBV20-1, the J gene TRBJ2-5, with D tentatively TRBD2 (5 bases). The CDR3 contains 16 residues. Per germline, CDR1 DFQATT and CDR2 SNEGSKA (reference sequence). Trimming left V 1 base short and J 0 bases short, with 15 bases between. CDR3 bases read: TGCAGTGCTAGAGTTAGATCTAGCCCCTACCAAGAGACC. Translation gives CSARVRSSPYQET. The entire CDR3 reads CSARVRSSPYQETQYF.

On this clone itself: The read is 3 residues too short to cover the CDR3 end, so that end is filled in from the germline J gene. The J gene is TRBJ2-2, the V gene TRBV20-1; 9 bases line up with TRBD1. This CDR3 spans 13 amino acids. CDR1 and CDR2 (germline): DFQATT, SNEGSKA (reference sequence). Incomplete CDR3 DNA: TGCAGTGCGACCGGGACAGGGATTTCACCG. Protein sequence: CSATGTGISP. In full, the CDR3 reads CSATGTGISPLFF.

Comments on this clone: The read is 3 residues too short to cover the CDR3 end, so that end is filled in from the germline J gene. V usage is TRBV5-1 and J usage is TRBJ2-2; 9 nucleotides agree with TRBD1. Per the germline V gene, CDR1 is SGHRS and CDR2 is YFSETQ. The CDR3 is 15 amino acids. The DNA read from the CDR3 is TGCGCCAGCAGCCCACGGACAGGGGTGAATTCACCG. Amino acid sequence: CASSPRTGVNSP. The CDR3 reads in full as CASSPRTGVNSPLFF.

About this clone itself: The read stops 3 residues short of the end of the CDR3; the missing end is completed from the germline J gene. This chain connects TRBV10-1 to TRBJ1-5; a weak D match, TRBD1 (6 bases). Trimming shortened V by 3 bases and J by 3 bases, and 9 bases separated the two germline ends. The CDR3 length is 14 residues. The germline V gene has CDR1 WNHNN and CDR2 SYGVQD (reference sequence). CDR3: CASSEGQYNQPQHF. CDR3 bases read: TGCGCCAGCAGTGAAGGACAGTACAATCAGCCC.

CDR3 DNA, as far as it was read: TGTGCCAGTAGTCCCGAAGGGGGCTATAATGAAAAG. It encodes CASSPEGGYNEK. Given in full, the CDR3 is CASSPEGGYNEKLFF. This chain uses TRBV19 with TRBJ2-2, with 7 bases matching TRBD1. Sequencing ends 3 residues short of the CDR3 end; the germline J gene provides the rest. Germline loops: CDR1 LNHDA, CDR2 SQIVND (reference sequence). The CDR3 runs 15 residues.

Of note for this clone: Sequencing ends 3 residues short of the CDR3 end; the germline J gene provides the rest. The chain combines TRBV19 with TRBJ2-7, with D unclear. From germline, CDR1 is LNHDA and CDR2 SQIVND (reference sequence). This CDR3 region has 15 residues. Trimming took off 1 base at V and 2 bases at J, with 12 bases between the two ends. The sequenced CDR3 bases are TGTGCCAGTAGTATAGCTCCCCGGGTGACCTACGAG. Translated, it gives CASSIAPRVTYE. The whole CDR3 sequence reads CASSIAPRVTYEQYF. The full variable domain, with the rest looked up from reference TRBV19 and TRBJ2-7, is DGGITQSPKYLFRKEGQNVTLSCEQNLNHDAMYWYRQDPGQGLRLIYYSQIVNDFQKGDIAEGYSVSREKKESFPLTVTSAQKNPTAFYLCASSIAPRVTYEQYFGPGTRLTVT.

Regarding this clone: The read ends 3 residues shy of where the CDR3 ends; the end is completed using the germline J gene. The chain couples TRBV20-1 to TRBJ2-6; D may be TRBD2 (5 bases). Germline V gene data show CDR1 as DFQATT and CDR2 as SNEGSKA (reference sequence). Trimming left V 3 bases short and J 0 bases short, with 12 bases between. The CDR3 loop spans 16 amino acids. CDR3 region: CSASGLAISGANVLTF. CDR3 DNA, as far as it was read: TGCAGTGCTAGTGGGCTAGCCATCTCTGGGGCCAACGTC.

Comments on this clone: The missing CDR3 end, 3 residues past where the read stops, is filled in from the germline J gene. The rearrangement links TRBV5-6 to TRBJ2-4; no clear D. The CDR3 is made up of 14 amino acids. Looked up from germline, CDR1 is SGHDT and CDR2 is YYEEEE. Here the CDR3 reads CASSFAGRNQPQYF. The sequenced part of the CDR3 DNA is TGTGCCAGCAGCTTCGCAGGCCGCAATCAGCCT. The variable domain in full, with the rest retrieved from reference TRBV5-6 and TRBJ2-4, is DAGVTQSPTHLIKTRGQQVTLRCSPKSGHDTVSWYQQALGQGPQFIFQYYEEEERQRGNFPDRFSGHQFPNYSSELNVNALLLGDSALYLCASSFAGRNQPQYFGAGTRLSVL.

Notes on this clone: The CDR3 goes on 3 residues after the read ends, and that part is filled in from the germline J gene. The chain is built from TRBV2 and TRBJ1-5, with D possibly TRBD1 on 5 matching bases. Germline CDR1 SNHLY, CDR2 FYNNEI. V gave up 3 bases and J gave up 4 bases, with 19 bases separating them. The CDR3 loop spans 17 amino acids. CDR3 loop: CASSERGGWGVNQPQHF. The sequenced CDR3 bases are TGTGCCAGCAGTGAGAGGGGCGGTTGGGGGGTTAATCAGCCC.